The clone carrying this T cell receptor (beta chain) was seen more than once but under ten times. As yet, its antigen is unknown. The CDR3 covers 13 residues. The V gene end was trimmed by 6 bases and the J gene end by 5 bases; junction bases not matched to a gene: 7. Per germline, CDR1 MDHEN and CDR2 SYDVKM. This entry is derived from a study of CD8 T cells in ankylosing spondylitis. Overall study findings and caveats: Ankylosing spondylitis blood appeared to be characterized by a TCR beta motif of several highly homologous variants. The authors found the disease-linked clones to be CD8+ and relatively rare in peripheral blood.

Making the TCR beta libraries involved quantitative 5'-RACE with molecular barcodes. TCRdb used MiXCR to reprocess the 5' RACE reads, holding one entry per CDR3 protein. This table has fewer than 550,000 distinct CDR3 sequences, approximately 5.3% appearing once. The gene calls are TRBV28 and TRBJ2-7, with 7 bases lining up with TRBD2. The sequence came from a male donor with ankylosing spondylitis. The material sequenced was blood, either unsorted or a sorted T cell fraction (not recorded which). The CDR3 region has the DNA TGTGCCAGCAGCCCCAGCGGGAAAGACGAGCAGTACTTC. This translates into CASSPSGKDEQYF.